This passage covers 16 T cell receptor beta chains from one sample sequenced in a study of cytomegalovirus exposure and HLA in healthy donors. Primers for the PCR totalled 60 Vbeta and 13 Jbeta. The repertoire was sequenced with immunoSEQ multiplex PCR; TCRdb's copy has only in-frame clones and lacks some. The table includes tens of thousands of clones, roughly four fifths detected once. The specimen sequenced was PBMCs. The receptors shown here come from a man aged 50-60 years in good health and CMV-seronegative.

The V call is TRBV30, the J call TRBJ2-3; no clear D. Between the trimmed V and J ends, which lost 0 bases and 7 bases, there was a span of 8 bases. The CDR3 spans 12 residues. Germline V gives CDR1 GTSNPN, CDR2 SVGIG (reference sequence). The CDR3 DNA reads TGTGCCTGGAGTGTTATGCAGTATACGCAGTATTTT. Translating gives CAWSVMQYTQYF.

This CDR3 is CSVQSSGNTIYF. As DNA, the CDR3 is TGCAGCGTACAGTCCTCTGGAAACACCATATATTTT. This rearrangement joins TRBV29-1 to TRBJ1-3; D is unresolved. V was trimmed by 6 bases and J by 0 bases, leaving 6 bases between them. The CDR3 consists of 12 residues. CDR1 is SQVTM and CDR2 is ANQGSEA in the germline V gene. The full variable domain, with the rest looked up from reference TRBV29-1 and TRBJ1-3, is SAVISQKPSRDICQRGTSLTIQCQVDSQVTMMFWYRQQPGQSLTLIATANQGSEATYESGFVIDKFPISRPNLTFSTLTVSNMSPEDSSIYLCSVQSSGNTIYFGEGSWLTVV.

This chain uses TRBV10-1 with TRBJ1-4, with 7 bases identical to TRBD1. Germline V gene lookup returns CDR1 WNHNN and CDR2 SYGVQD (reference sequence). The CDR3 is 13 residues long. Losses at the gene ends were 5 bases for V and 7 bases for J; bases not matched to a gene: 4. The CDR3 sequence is CASSRQGVEKLFF. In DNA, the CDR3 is TGCGCCAGCAGTCGGCAGGGGGTTGAAAAACTGTTTTTT.

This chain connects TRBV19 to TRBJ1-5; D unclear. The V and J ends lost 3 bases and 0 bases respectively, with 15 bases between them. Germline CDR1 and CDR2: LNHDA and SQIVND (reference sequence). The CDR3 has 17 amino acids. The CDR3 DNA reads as TGTGCCAGTAGTATCTCCATCCGGGAGTCTAGCAATCAGCCCCAGCATTTT. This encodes CASSISIRESSNQPQHF.

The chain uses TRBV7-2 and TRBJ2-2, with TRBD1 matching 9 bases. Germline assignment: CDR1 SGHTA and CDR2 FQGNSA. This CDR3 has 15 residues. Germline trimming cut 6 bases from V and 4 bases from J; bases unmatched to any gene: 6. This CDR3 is CASRLDRGGTGELFF. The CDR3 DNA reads TGTGCCAGCAGGTTGGACAGGGGTGGCACCGGGGAGCTGTTTTTT.

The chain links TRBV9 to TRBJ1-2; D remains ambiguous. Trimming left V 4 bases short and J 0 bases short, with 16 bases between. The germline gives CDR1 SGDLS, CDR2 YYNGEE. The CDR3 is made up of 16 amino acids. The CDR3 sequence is CASSPAGGSPNYGYTF. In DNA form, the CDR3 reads TGTGCCAGCAGCCCTGCTGGAGGGTCCCCTAACTATGGCTACACCTTC.

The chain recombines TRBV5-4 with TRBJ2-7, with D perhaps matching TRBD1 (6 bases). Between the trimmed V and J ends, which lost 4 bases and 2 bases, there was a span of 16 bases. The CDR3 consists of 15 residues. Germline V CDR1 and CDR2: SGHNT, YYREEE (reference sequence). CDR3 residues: CASSPNRERTYEQYF. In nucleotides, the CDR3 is TGTGCCAGCAGCCCCAACAGGGAGCGCACCTACGAGCAGTACTTC.

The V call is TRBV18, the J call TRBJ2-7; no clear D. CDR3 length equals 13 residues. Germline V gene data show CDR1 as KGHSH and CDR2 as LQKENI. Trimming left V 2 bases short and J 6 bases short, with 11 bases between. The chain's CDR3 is CASSPGFPGEQYF. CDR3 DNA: TGTGCCAGCTCACCAGGGTTCCCGGGCGAGCAGTACTTC.

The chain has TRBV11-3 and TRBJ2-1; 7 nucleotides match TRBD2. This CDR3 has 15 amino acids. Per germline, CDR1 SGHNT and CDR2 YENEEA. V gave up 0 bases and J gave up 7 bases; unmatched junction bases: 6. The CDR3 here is CASSLDRDYLNEQFF. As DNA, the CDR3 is TGTGCCAGCAGCTTAGACCGGGACTACCTTAATGAGCAGTTCTTC.

CDR3 sequence (DNA): TGCGCCAGCAGTTTACTAGCGGGAGTCGGCGAGCAGTTCTTC. Its protein is CASSLLAGVGEQFF. The chain recombines TRBV5-1 with TRBJ2-1; 11 bases map to TRBD2. Trimming cost V 5 bases and J 10 bases; bases outside gene matches: 8. Germline V gives CDR1 SGHRS, CDR2 YFSETQ. The CDR3 spans 14 residues.

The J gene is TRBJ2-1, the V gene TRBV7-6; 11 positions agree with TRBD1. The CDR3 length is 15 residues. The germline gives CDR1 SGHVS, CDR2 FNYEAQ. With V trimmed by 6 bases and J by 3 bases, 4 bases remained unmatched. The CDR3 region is CASRGTGGIYNEQFF. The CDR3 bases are TGTGCCAGCAGGGGGACAGGGGGTATCTACAATGAGCAGTTCTTC.

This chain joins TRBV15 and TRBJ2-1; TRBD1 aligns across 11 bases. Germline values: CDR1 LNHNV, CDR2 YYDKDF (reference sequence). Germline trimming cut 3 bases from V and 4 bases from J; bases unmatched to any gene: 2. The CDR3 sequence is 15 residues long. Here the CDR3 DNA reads TGTGCCACCAGCAGGGGGACAGGGGGTTACAATGAGCAGTTCTTC. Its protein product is CATSRGTGGYNEQFF.

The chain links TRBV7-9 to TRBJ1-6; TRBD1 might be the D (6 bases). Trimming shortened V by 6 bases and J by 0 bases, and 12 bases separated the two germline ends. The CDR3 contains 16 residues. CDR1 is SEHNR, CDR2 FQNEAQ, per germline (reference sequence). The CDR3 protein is CASRTSRGSYNSPLHF. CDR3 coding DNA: TGTGCCAGCAGGACAAGCAGGGGCTCCTATAATTCACCCCTCCACTTT.

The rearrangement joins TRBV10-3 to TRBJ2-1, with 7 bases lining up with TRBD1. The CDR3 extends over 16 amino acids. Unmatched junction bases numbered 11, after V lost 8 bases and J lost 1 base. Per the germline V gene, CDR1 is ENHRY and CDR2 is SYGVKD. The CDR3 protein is CAIRETTGASYNEQFF. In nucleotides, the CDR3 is TGTGCCATCCGGGAAACAACAGGGGCGTCCTACAATGAGCAGTTCTTC.

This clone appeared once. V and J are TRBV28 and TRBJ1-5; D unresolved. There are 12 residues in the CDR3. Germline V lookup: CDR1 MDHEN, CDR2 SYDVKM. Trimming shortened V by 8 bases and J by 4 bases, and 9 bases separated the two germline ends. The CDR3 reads CASCLLNQPQHF. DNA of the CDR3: TGTGCCAGCTGCCTCCTAAATCAGCCCCAGCATTTT.

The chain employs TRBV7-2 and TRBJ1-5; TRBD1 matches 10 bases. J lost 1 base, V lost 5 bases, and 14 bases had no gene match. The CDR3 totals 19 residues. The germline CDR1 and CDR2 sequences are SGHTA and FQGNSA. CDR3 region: CASSHDRDRGRRSNQPQHF. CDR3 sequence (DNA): TGTGCCAGCAGCCACGACCGGGACAGGGGACGCAGGAGCAATCAGCCCCAGCATTTT.